This T cell receptor (beta chain) is drawn from a study of CD8+ T cells in alopecia areata. Findings and limits, study-wide: Sequence data from scalp samples additionally include resident alphabeta T cells of normal skin. Among patients, TCR sharing was less clear than in mice, a difference possibly due in part to HLA diversity in the patient population.

As concerns this clone: What it recognizes is unknown. Gene names follow the mouse nomenclature. The read halts 4 residues ahead of the CDR3 end, with the missing end drawn from the germline J gene. Other DNA variants within this sample encode the same CDR3.

Following RNA extraction, reverse transcription yielded cDNA that acted as the sequencing template. Clones were sequenced by immunoSEQ multiplex PCR, and TCRdb holds only the in-frame ones, with some missing. The data show 200,000 to 300,000 clones, with none appearing a single time. The CDR3 consists of 13 residues. Germline assignment: CDR1 NSHNY and CDR2 SYGAGN. It was with CD4, CD8alpha, NKG2D, NKG2ACE and other markers that pooled cutaneous lymph node cells were sorted. The sequence was collected from a C3H/HeJ mouse with alopecia areata. This line is of MHC haplotype H2-k. This rearrangement joins TRBV13-1 to TRBJ2-4, with a possible D match to TRBD2 (6 bases). Sequenced sample: CD4+ T cells sorted from a lymph node. Here the CDR3 reads CASSDPGENTLYF. The CDR3 bases that were read are TGTGCCAGCAGTGATCCTGGGGAAAAC.